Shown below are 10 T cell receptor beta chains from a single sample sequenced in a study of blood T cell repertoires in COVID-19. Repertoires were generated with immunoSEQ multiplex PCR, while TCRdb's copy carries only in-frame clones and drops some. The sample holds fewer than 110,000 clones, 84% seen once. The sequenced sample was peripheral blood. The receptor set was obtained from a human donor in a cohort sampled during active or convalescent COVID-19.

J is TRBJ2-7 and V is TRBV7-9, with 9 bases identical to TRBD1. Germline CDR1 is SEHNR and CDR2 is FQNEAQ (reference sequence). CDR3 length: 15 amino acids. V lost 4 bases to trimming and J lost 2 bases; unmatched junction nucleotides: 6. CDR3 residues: CASSWGQGTPYEQYF. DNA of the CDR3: TGTGCCAGCAGCTGGGGACAGGGAACCCCCTACGAGCAGTACTTC.

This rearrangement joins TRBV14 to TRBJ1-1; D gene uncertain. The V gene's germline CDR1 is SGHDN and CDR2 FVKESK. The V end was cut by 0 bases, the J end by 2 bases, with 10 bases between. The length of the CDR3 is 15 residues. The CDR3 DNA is TGTGCCAGCAGCCAAGACCTAGGAATAAACACTGAAGCTTTCTTT. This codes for CASSQDLGINTEAFF.

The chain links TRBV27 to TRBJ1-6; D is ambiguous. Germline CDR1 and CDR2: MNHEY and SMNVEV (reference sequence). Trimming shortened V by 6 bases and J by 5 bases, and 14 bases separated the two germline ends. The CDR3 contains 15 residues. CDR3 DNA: TGTGCCAGCAGGGCACCGGGTTCGCATAATTCACCCCTCCACTTT. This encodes CASRAPGSHNSPLHF.

CDR3 sequence (DNA): TGTGCCAGCAGCTTACTGACACAGATGAACACCGGGGAGCTGTTTTTT. Its translation is CASSLLTQMNTGELFF. V usage is TRBV5-5 and J usage is TRBJ2-2; no definite D call. Trimming took off 2 bases at V and 1 base at J, with 12 bases between the two ends. Germline loops: CDR1 SGHKS, CDR2 YYEKEE (reference sequence). This CDR3 has 16 amino acids.

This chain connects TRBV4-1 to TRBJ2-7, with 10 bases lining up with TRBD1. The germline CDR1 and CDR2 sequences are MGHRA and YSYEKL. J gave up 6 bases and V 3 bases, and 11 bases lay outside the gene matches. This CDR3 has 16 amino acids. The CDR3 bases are TGCGCCAGCAGCCATTTAGACAGGGGGCGAGTTTCCGAGCAGTACTTC. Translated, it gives CASSHLDRGRVSEQYF.

This CDR3 is CASSSLGGAFF. CDR3 bases: TGTGCCAGCAGCTCCCTGGGGGGAGCTTTCTTT. This chain uses TRBV7-9 with TRBJ1-1, with D possibly being TRBD1 (5 bases). The germline V gene encodes CDR1 SEHNR and CDR2 FQNEAQ (reference sequence). Trimming cost V 4 bases and J 10 bases, with 10 bases left between them. CDR3 length: 11 amino acids.

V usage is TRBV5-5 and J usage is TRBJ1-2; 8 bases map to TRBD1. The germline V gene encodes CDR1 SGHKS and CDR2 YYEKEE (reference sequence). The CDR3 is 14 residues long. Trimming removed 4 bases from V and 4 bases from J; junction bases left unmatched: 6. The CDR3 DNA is TGTGCCAGCAGCAGAAACACAGGGGGCTATGGCTACACCTTC. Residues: CASSRNTGGYGYTF.

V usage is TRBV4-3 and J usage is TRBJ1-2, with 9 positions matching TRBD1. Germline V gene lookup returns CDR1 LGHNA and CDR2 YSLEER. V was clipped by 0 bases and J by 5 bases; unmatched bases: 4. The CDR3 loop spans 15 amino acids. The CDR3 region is CASSQDGGTGYGYTF. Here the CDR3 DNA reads TGCGCCAGCAGCCAAGATGGGGGGACAGGGTATGGCTACACCTTC.

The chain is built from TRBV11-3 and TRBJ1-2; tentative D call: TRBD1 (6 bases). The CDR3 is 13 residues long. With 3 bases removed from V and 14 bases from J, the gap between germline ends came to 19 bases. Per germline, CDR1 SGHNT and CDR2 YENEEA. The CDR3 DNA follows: TGTGCCAGCAGCTTTGACAGGCGCTATGGCTGGACCTTC. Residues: CASSFDRRYGWTF. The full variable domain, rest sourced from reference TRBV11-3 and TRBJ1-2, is EAGVVQSPRYKIIEKKQPVAFWCNPISGHNTLYWYLQNLGQGPELLIRYENEEAVDDSQLPKDRFSAERLKGVDSTLKIQPAELGDSAVYLCASSFDRRYGWTFGSGTRLTVV.

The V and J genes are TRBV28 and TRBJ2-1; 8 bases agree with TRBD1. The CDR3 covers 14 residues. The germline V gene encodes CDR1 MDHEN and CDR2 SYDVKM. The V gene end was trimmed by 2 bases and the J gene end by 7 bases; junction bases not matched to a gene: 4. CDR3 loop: CASSLLQGGNEQFF. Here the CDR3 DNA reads TGTGCCAGCAGTTTACTACAGGGGGGTAATGAGCAGTTCTTC.